Presented here are 4 T cell receptor beta chains from one specimen sequenced in a study of T cells in Graves' hyperthyroidism and ophthalmopathy. The TCR beta CDR3 regions underwent amplification using RNA transcripts as the source. The TCR CDR3 first-round RT-PCR relied on the HTBI primer set. MiXCR, run by TCRdb on the multiplex PCR reads, gives a single entry per CDR3 protein. The sample lists around 760,000 distinct CDR3 sequences; roughly a third were seen once. Input material: blood. The receptors derive from a woman aged 40-49 years with Graves' hyperthyroidism.

The chain joins TRBV6-5 to TRBJ2-5; 7 nucleotides match TRBD1. Germline V gene lookup returns CDR1 MNHEY and CDR2 SVGAGI. The junction had 9 bases not matched to a gene; V was cut back by 6 bases and J by 5 bases. The CDR3 is made up of 14 amino acids. For the CDR3, the DNA is TGTGCCAGCAGGCTAGGACAGGATTGGGAGACCCAGTACTTC. Amino acids: CASRLGQDWETQYF.

The chain joins TRBV19 to TRBJ1-1; D remains unclear. The CDR3 consists of 15 residues. Trimming stripped 3 bases from V and 1 base from J, with 12 bases between. The V gene's germline CDR1 is LNHDA and CDR2 SQIVND (reference sequence). CDR3 residues: CASSMEWMGNTEAFF. The CDR3 region has the DNA TGTGCCAGTAGTATGGAGTGGATGGGGAACACTGAAGCTTTCTTT.

This clonotype was seen a single time. This may be a read error, as it is one base from a much larger clone. This chain uses TRBV5-4 with TRBJ2-5, with D possibly TRBD2 on 7 matching bases. The CDR3 has 12 residues. The V gene's germline CDR1 is SGHNT and CDR2 YYREEE (reference sequence). CDR3: CAGGADLQTQCF. In nucleotides, the CDR3 is TGTGCCGGGGGGGCAGACTTGCAGACCCAGTGCTTC.

The rearrangement joins TRBV29-1 to TRBJ1-2; D uncertain. Germline V gives CDR1 SQVTM, CDR2 ANQGSEA. The V and J ends lost 3 bases and 4 bases respectively, with 9 bases between them. This CDR3 has 12 residues. The CDR3 DNA follows: TGCAGCGTTGATGGCAGTCTCTATGGCTACACCTTC. The encoded protein is CSVDGSLYGYTF.